This T cell receptor beta chain was captured by sequencing in a study of blood T cells in healthy people across ages. With a J-beta primer mix and a sample-barcoded 5' primer, a second PCR ran about 7 to 11 cycles. TCRdb used MiXCR to reprocess the 5' RACE reads, holding one entry per CDR3 protein. The data show roughly 1.9 million distinct CDR3 sequences, 35% to 50% seen once. Trimming cost V 4 bases and J 4 bases, with 13 bases left between them. This CDR3 has 14 amino acids. From germline, CDR1 is SGHRS and CDR2 YFSETQ. This clonotype turned up a few times. Sequences were obtained from blood. This clonotype was obtained from a human donor in good health. The J gene is TRBJ2-3, the V gene TRBV5-1; D possibly corresponds to TRBD1 (6 bases). The CDR3 DNA follows: TGCGCCAGCAGCGTTCAGGGGCCCCCAGATACGCAGTATTTT. Translation gives CASSVQGPPDTQYF.